The clone carrying this TCR beta chain came up many times. The sample comes from a study of regulatory T cells in long-lasting Graves disease. Germline loops: CDR1 SGHAT, CDR2 FQNNGV. The junction had 5 bases not matched to a gene; V was cut back by 1 base and J by 6 bases. This CDR3 region has 15 residues. Investigators prepared the TCR beta libraries by applying iRepertoire HTBI primers and Arm-PCR of CDR3 regions. Each CDR3 protein gets one entry after TCRdb re-called the multiplex PCR reads with MiXCR. Found here are roughly 400,000 distinct CDR3 sequences, around a fifth of them singletons; the top ten hold around an eighth. Time point: persistent/refractory GD, antithyroid drugs over 5 years with positive TRAb. PBMC-extracted RNA yielded the TCR library.

The clonotype originates from a female donor with Graves disease. The sequencing used peripheral blood mononuclear cells (PBMCs), collected when the disease was refractory, from a patient treated with antithyroid drugs. This rearrangement joins TRBV11-2 to TRBJ2-7, with 11 bases fitting TRBD2. Here the CDR3 DNA reads TGTGCCAGCAGCTTAGGTCTAGCGGGAGGTTCCGAGCAGTACTTC. Translating gives CASSLGLAGGSEQYF. Using reference TRBV11-2 and TRBJ2-7 for the parts outside the CDR3, the full variable domain is EAGVAQSPRYKIIEKRQSVAFWCNPISGHATLYWYQQILGQGPKLLIQFQNNGVVDDSQLPKDRFSAERLKGVDSTLKIQPAKLEDSAVYLCASSLGLAGGSEQYFGPGTRLTVT.